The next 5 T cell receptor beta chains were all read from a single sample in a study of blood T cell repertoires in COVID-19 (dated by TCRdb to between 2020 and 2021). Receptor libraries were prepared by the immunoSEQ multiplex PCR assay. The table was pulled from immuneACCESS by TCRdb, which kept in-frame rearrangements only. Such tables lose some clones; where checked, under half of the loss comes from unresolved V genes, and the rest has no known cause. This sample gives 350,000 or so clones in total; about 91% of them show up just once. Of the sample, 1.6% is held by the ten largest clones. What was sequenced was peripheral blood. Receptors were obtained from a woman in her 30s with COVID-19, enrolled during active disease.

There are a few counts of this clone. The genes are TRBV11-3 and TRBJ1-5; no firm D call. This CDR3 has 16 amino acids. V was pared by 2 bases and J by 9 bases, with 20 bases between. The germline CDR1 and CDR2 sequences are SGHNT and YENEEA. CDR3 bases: TGTGCCAGCAGCTTATCTGCCACCGGAGGTCATTTGCCCCAGCATTTT. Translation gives CASSLSATGGHLPQHF.

The CDR3: CAISDRARDYGYTF. The CDR3 DNA reads TGTGCCATCAGTGATCGGGCCAGGGACTATGGCTACACCTTC. This chain uses TRBV10-3 with TRBJ1-2; D might be TRBD1 (5 bases). V lost 3 bases to trimming and J lost 3 bases, with 11 bases between them. This CDR3 has 14 residues. Germline V gene lookup returns CDR1 ENHRY and CDR2 SYGVKD.

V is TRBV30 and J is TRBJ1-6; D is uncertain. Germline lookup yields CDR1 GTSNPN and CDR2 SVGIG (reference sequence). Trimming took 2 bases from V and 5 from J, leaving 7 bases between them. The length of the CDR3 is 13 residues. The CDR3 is CAWSKLNNSPLHF. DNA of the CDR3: TGTGCCTGGAGTAAACTGAATAATTCACCCCTCCACTTT.

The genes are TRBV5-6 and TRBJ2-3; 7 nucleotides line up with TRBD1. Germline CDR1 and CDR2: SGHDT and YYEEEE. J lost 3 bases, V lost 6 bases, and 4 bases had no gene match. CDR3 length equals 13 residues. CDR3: CASTRDRTDTQYF. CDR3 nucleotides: TGTGCCAGCACCCGGGACAGAACAGATACGCAGTATTTT.

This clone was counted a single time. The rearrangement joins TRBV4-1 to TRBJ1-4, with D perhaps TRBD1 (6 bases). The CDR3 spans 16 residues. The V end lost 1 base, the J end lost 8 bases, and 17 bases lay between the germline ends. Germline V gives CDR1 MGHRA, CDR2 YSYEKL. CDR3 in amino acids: CASSQGRQALLEKLFF. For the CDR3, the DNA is TGCGCCAGCAGCCAAGGCCGACAGGCCCTCCTAGAAAAACTGTTTTTT.